These 8 T cell receptor beta chains originate from one sample sequenced in a study of T-cell memory formation after mild COVID-19. From the 5' RACE reads, TCRdb called clonotypes with MiXCR, one entry per CDR3 protein. The sample includes 90,000 to 120,000 distinct CDR3 sequences, about an eighth of them seen just once. The source material was PBMCs or a T cell subset sorted from them (not recorded which). The origin of the receptors is a man aged 18 to 35 who had mild COVID-19 (a few samples of this study predate the infection). Cell type and time point are not known.

This clonotype was detected a few times. The rearrangement links TRBV10-3 to TRBJ2-7; 7 bases align to TRBD1. V lost 7 bases, J lost 5 bases, and 11 bases stayed unmatched. Germline V gene lookup returns CDR1 ENHRY and CDR2 SYGVKD. This CDR3 is 14 amino acids long. This chain's CDR3 is CAINGSTGIDEQYF. CDR3 DNA: TGTGCCATCAATGGTTCGACAGGGATAGACGAGCAGTACTTC.

The chain uses TRBV25-1 and TRBJ2-1, with D tentatively TRBD2 (5 bases). The CDR3 sequence is 14 residues long. V lost 7 bases and J lost 0, with 10 bases in between. The V gene's germline CDR1 is MGHDK and CDR2 SYGVNS. CDR3 residues: CASTGESSYNEQFF. For the CDR3, the DNA is TGTGCCAGCACCGGGGAAAGCTCCTACAATGAGCAGTTCTTC.

The chain has TRBV5-6 and TRBJ2-3; 8 positions agree with TRBD1. Germline CDR1 is SGHDT and CDR2 is YYEEEE. The J segment lost 3 bases and the V segment lost 3 bases, leaving 9 bases of the junction unmatched. The CDR3 extends over 16 amino acids. CDR3 amino acids: CASSWDRTGGTDTQYF. As DNA, the CDR3 is TGTGCCAGCAGCTGGGATCGAACAGGGGGGACAGATACGCAGTATTTT.

This clonotype was seen many times. This chain links TRBV12-3 or TRBV12-4 with TRBJ2-5; D possibly matches TRBD1 or TRBD2 (5 bases each). V was cut by 5 bases and J by 1 base, with 14 bases left in between. The CDR3 is 15 residues long. Here the CDR3 reads CASSPSGTTQETQYF. The CDR3 DNA follows: TGTGCCAGCAGTCCCTCCGGGACCACCCAAGAGACCCAGTACTTC.

This clonotype was recorded many times. The chain links TRBV6-2 or TRBV6-3 to TRBJ2-7; a weak D match, TRBD2 (6 bases). Germline CDR1 reads MNHEY; CDR2 reads SVGEGT. With 6 bases removed from V and 3 bases from J, the gap between germline ends came to 9 bases. This CDR3 comprises 12 residues. The CDR3 region is CASSPGDYEQYF. CDR3 DNA sequence: TGTGCCAGCAGCCCGGGGGACTACGAGCAGTACTTC.

The rearrangement links TRBV24-1 to TRBJ2-1, with D possibly being TRBD1 (5 bases). Germline V lookup: CDR1 KGHDR, CDR2 SFDVKD. CDR3 length equals 14 residues. The germline V and J ends were trimmed by 5 bases and 7 bases, with 14 bases remaining between them. The CDR3 DNA reads as TGTGCCACCAGTGTCATGGGGCCGGGTAATGAGCAGTTCTTC. Its protein is CATSVMGPGNEQFF.

The rearrangement uses TRBV6-2 or TRBV6-3 and TRBJ2-1, with 8 bases lining up with TRBD1. After removal of 4 bases from V and 4 bases from J, the junction contained 9 bases not matched to a gene. The CDR3 is 16 residues long. CDR1 is MNHEY, CDR2 SVGEGT, per germline. CDR3 in amino acids: CASSSIRDRTYNEQFF. Written as DNA, the CDR3 is TGTGCCAGCAGTTCAATCCGGGACAGGACATACAATGAGCAGTTCTTC.

This clonotype came up a few times. The V gene is TRBV11-2, the J gene TRBJ2-3, with D possibly being TRBD1 or TRBD2 (5 bases each). Between the trimmed V and J ends, which lost 6 bases and 0 bases, there was a span of 10 bases. The CDR3 is 14 residues long. From germline, CDR1 is SGHAT and CDR2 FQNNGV. In nucleotides, the CDR3 is TGTGCCAGCAGGTCGGGGCCAAGCACAGATACGCAGTATTTT. It codes for CASRSGPSTDTQYF.